Only a few counts were recorded for the clone carrying this T cell receptor (beta chain). The antigen remains undetermined. The data were taken from a study of identical twins. Overall study findings and caveats: Cross-sectional statistical analysis was relied on for the conclusions, without the same donors being followed. Beta out-of-frame sequences showed weaker excess twin sharing. Insertions ran lower in abundant cord blood beta clonotypes, though not in memory repertoires.

TCRdb passed the 5' RACE reads through MiXCR, listing each CDR3 protein once. The sample contains around 1.7 million distinct CDR3 sequences, about 30% of which appear only once. The CDR3 covers 16 residues. After removal of 1 base from V and 2 bases from J, the junction contained 4 bases not matched to a gene. Germline V CDR1 and CDR2: SGHAT, FQNNGV. The chain couples TRBV11-2 to TRBJ2-1; 8 bases match TRBD2. Material for sequencing was cord blood. The source of this sequence is a newborn girl in good health. CDR3 coding DNA: TGTGCCAGCAGCTTAGTTAGGACTAGCACCTACAATGAGCAGTTCTTC. Encoded protein: CASSLVRTSTYNEQFF.